What follows describes a single TCR beta chain. No antigen is known for it. An end of the junction differs from the germline gene, which may be a read error. These data come from a study of Ad26.COV2.S vaccination and SARS-CoV-2 variants. Study information: The study gave Ad26.COV2.S intramuscularly, once or twice 56 days apart.

From germline, CDR1 is GTSNPN and CDR2 SVGIG (reference sequence). CDR3 length: 11 amino acids. TCRdb's table, derived via immunoSEQ multiplex PCR, lists solely in-frame clones and lacks some. This sample yields approximately 350,000 clones, of which roughly 84% are seen a single time; about 3% belongs to the top ten. Treatment specified: roughly 20 received Ad26.COV2.S at low or high dose, single or two shots; roughly five received placebo; per-sample allocation not given. Sampling was done on day 63 after the first vaccine or placebo injection. The sample came from a Boston adult aged 18-55 years. Findings and limits, study-wide: Spike-specific responses of CD8+ and CD4+ T cells were reported to display substantial breadth after vaccination.

The source was peripheral blood, collected in a trial of Ad26.COV2.S vaccine versus placebo. The TCR originated in a person aged 18 to 65 who received the Ad26.COV2.S COVID-19 vaccine or a placebo. The chain carries TRBV30 and TRBJ2-4, with D maybe TRBD1 (6 bases). CDR3: CASEDRGISDF. In nucleotides, the CDR3 is TGTGCCTCCGAGGACAGAGGGATCAGCGACTTC.